Listed below are T cell receptor beta chains from one sample, sequenced in a study of shared clonotypes between healthy human individuals. TCRdb keeps only in-frame clones here, not all; method: immunoSEQ multiplex PCR. The sample yields more than 2 million clones, 95% seen once. Sequenced sample: naive CD4+ T cells sorted from blood. The origin of the receptors is a man aged 18 to 30 in good health. The CDR3 runs from the conserved cysteine through the conserved F or W. A D gene is named only where the DNA matches it firmly. A row's size may be missing; if present it is once, few, many or a size class.

v_call	clone_size	j_call	d_call	cdr3_aa	cdr3_nt
TRBV6-1	.	TRBJ2-2	TRBD2	CASSEPGGTGELFF	TGTGCCAGCAGTGAACCGGGGGGCACCGGGGAGCTGTTTTTT
TRBV2	.	TRBJ1-5	.	CASSGGLGNQPQHF	TGTGCCAGCAGTGGGGGTTTAGGCAATCAGCCCCAGCATTTT
TRBV7-2	.	TRBJ1-2	.	CASSLRAANYGYTF	TGTGCCAGCAGCTTACGGGCAGCTAACTATGGCTACACCTTC
TRBV2	.	TRBJ2-2	.	CASRGVEQLGGELFF	TGTGCCAGCAGGGGGGTTGAGCAACTGGGCGGGGAGCTGTTTTTT
TRBV4-2	.	TRBJ2-7	.	CASSQDTADYEQYF	TGTGCCAGCAGCCAAGATACAGCGGACTACGAGCAGTACTTC
TRBV5-1	.	TRBJ1-6	.	CASTPNPGTNSPLHF	TGCGCCAGCACCCCAAACCCAGGGACAAATTCACCCCTCCACTTT
TRBV2	.	TRBJ2-3	.	CASNTETVSNTQYF	TGTGCCAGCAACACAGAGACTGTTTCAAATACGCAGTATTTT
TRBV6-5	.	TRBJ2-1	.	CASIKAHEQFF	TGTGCCAGCATCAAAGCGCATGAGCAGTTCTTC
TRBV30	.	TRBJ2-7	TRBD1	CAWSLRGLYEQYF	TGTGCCTGGAGTTTAAGGGGGCTATACGAGCAGTACTTC
TRBV5-5	.	TRBJ2-7	TRBD2	CASSWGVSSGRPTYEQYF	TGTGCCAGCAGCTGGGGCGTGTCTAGCGGGAGGCCTACCTACGAGCAGTACTTC
TRBV5-1	.	TRBJ2-5	TRBD2	CASSERGQETQYF	TGCGCCAGCAGTGAGCGGGGACAAGAGACCCAGTACTTC
TRBV6-4	.	TRBJ2-5	.	CASSGEKTQYF	TGTGCCAGCAGTGGAGAAAAGACCCAGTACTTC
TRBV7-8	.	TRBJ2-7	.	CASSLALQGAGEQYF	TGTGCCAGCAGCTTAGCTCTGCAGGGCGCGGGCGAGCAGTACTTC
TRBV7-2	.	TRBJ1-1	.	CASSLAGGRTEAFF	TGTGCCAGCAGCTTAGCGGGGGGGCGCACTGAAGCTTTCTTT
TRBV6-5	.	TRBJ1-1	TRBD1	CATQQGAHTEAFF	TGTGCCACTCAACAGGGGGCGCACACTGAAGCTTTCTTT
TRBV5-1	once	TRBJ2-2	.	CASSLVVSTGELFF	TGCGCCAGCAGCTTAGTGGTTAGTACCGGGGAGCTGTTTTTT
TRBV7-9	.	TRBJ2-7	TRBD1	CASSFQGAGYEQYF	TGTGCCAGCAGCTTTCAGGGGGCAGGGTACGAGCAGTACTTC
TRBV7-2	.	TRBJ2-7	.	CASSLFQGASYEQYF	TGTGCCAGCAGCTTGTTCCAGGGCGCGTCCTACGAGCAGTACTTC
TRBV18	.	TRBJ1-3	.	CASSPPALSGNTIYF	TGTGCCAGCTCACCACCAGCCCTCTCTGGAAACACCATATATTTT
TRBV6-5	.	TRBJ2-7	.	CASSQTRQVVEQYF	TGTGCCAGCAGCCAAACCCGGCAAGTAGTCGAGCAGTACTTC
TRBV5-1	.	TRBJ1-1	TRBD1	CASSLRQGVNTEAFF	TGCGCCAGCAGCCTCAGACAGGGCGTGAACACTGAAGCTTTCTTT
TRBV7-2	.	TRBJ1-3	.	CASSLGLSGNTIYF	TGTGCCAGCAGCCTCGGACTCTCTGGAAACACCATATATTTT
TRBV5-6	.	TRBJ2-5	.	CASSWVAGGQETQYF	TGTGCCAGCAGCTGGGTGGCAGGGGGGCAAGAGACCCAGTACTTC
TRBV6-5	.	TRBJ1-4	.	CASSYHAAGNEKLFF	TGTGCCAGCAGTTACCACGCGGCCGGGAATGAAAAACTGTTTTTT
TRBV5-1	.	TRBJ2-7	TRBD2	CASTGGYEQYF	TGCGCCAGCACCGGGGGGTACGAGCAGTACTTC
TRBV7-2	.	TRBJ2-1	TRBD2	CASSDTGTSGDEQFF	TGTGCCAGCAGCGATACCGGGACTAGCGGTGATGAGCAGTTCTTC
TRBV10-3	.	TRBJ1-1	.	CAISGMGWNTEAFF	TGTGCCATCAGTGGGATGGGTTGGAACACTGAAGCTTTCTTT
TRBV7-9	.	TRBJ2-3	.	CASSPQTGTDTQYF	TGTGCCAGCAGCCCCCAGACAGGAACAGATACGCAGTATTTT
TRBV5-4	.	TRBJ2-7	TRBD2	CASSSREGLYEQYF	TGTGCCAGCAGCTCGAGGGAGGGACTGTACGAGCAGTACTTC
TRBV7-8	.	TRBJ2-2	.	CATGGHTGELFF	TGTGCCACCGGAGGCCACACCGGGGAGCTGTTTTTT
TRBV27	.	TRBJ1-3	TRBD1	CASSLGGVTGDGNTIYF	TGTGCCAGCAGTTTGGGGGGAGTTACAGGGGATGGAAACACCATATATTTT
TRBV5-1	.	TRBJ2-5	TRBD2	CASSSGWTSGRSGETQYF	TGCGCCAGCAGCTCCGGATGGACTAGCGGGAGATCCGGGGAGACCCAGTACTTC
TRBV29-1	.	TRBJ2-1	.	CSVETRDEQFF	TGCAGCGTTGAGACTAGGGATGAGCAGTTCTTC
TRBV18	.	TRBJ2-2	.	CASSSGPLGAGELFF	TGTGCCAGCTCATCGGGGCCGTTGGGCGCCGGGGAGCTGTTTTTT
TRBV7-9	.	TRBJ2-3	TRBD2	CASSQELAGGRTDTQYF	TGTGCCAGCAGTCAGGAACTAGCGGGGGGACGCACAGATACGCAGTATTTT
TRBV25-1	.	TRBJ2-5	.	CASSEWPGGRETQYF	TGTGCCAGCAGTGAATGGCCCGGCGGGCGGGAGACCCAGTACTTC
TRBV6-5	once	TRBJ2-7	TRBD1	CASSLDRGLEQYF	TGTGCCAGCAGTTTAGACAGGGGTCTCGAGCAGTACTTC
TRBV5-1	.	TRBJ2-5	TRBD1	CASSSDRGLETQYF	TGCGCCAGCAGCTCGGACAGGGGTCTCGAGACCCAGTACTTC
TRBV5-1	.	TRBJ2-7	.	CASRLEPLSYEQYF	TGCGCCAGCAGACTGGAGCCTTTGAGCTACGAGCAGTACTTC
TRBV7-9	.	TRBJ2-3	TRBD2	CASGVAGTLASTDTQYF	TGTGCCAGCGGGGTAGCGGGCACCTTAGCTAGCACAGATACGCAGTATTTT
TRBV11-2	.	TRBJ2-5	TRBD2	CASSFSSGRLGTQYF	TGTGCCAGCAGCTTCTCTAGCGGGCGACTGGGGACCCAGTACTTC
TRBV6-5	.	TRBJ2-5	.	CASSYPTVGPKTQYF	TGTGCCAGCAGTTACCCAACCGTGGGTCCGAAGACCCAGTACTTC
TRBV6-6	once	TRBJ2-3	.	CASSPNPAGTDTQYF	TGTGCCAGCAGCCCCAACCCCGCGGGCACCGATACGCAGTATTTT
TRBV11-2	.	TRBJ1-3	.	CASSLEKGLFSGNTIYF	TGTGCCAGCAGCTTAGAAAAGGGTCTTTTCTCTGGAAACACCATATATTTT
TRBV7-6	.	TRBJ2-2	.	CASSANRAPGELFF	TGTGCCAGCAGCGCAAACAGGGCTCCCGGGGAGCTGTTTTTT
TRBV11-2	.	TRBJ2-5	TRBD1	CASSLGDRAPRTQYF	TGTGCCAGCAGCTTAGGAGACAGGGCCCCGCGGACCCAGTACTTC
TRBV25-1	.	TRBJ2-2	.	CASRHGRGTGELFF	TGTGCCAGCAGACACGGGAGAGGAACCGGGGAGCTGTTTTTT
TRBV7-9	.	TRBJ2-7	.	CASSLLESSYEQYF	TGTGCCAGCAGCTTACTGGAAAGCTCCTACGAGCAGTACTTC
TRBV6-5	.	TRBJ2-7	TRBD1	CASAPRDRDYEQYF	TGTGCCAGCGCCCCCCGGGACAGGGACTACGAGCAGTACTTC
TRBV19	.	TRBJ1-6	.	CASSMGLTGSANNSPLHF	TGTGCCAGTAGTATGGGGTTGACAGGATCGGCAAATAATTCACCCCTCCACTTT
TRBV29-1	.	TRBJ2-3	.	CSAGSDTQYF	TGCAGCGCTGGATCAGATACGCAGTATTTT
TRBV7-8	.	TRBJ2-7	.	CASSPGLTTYEQYF	TGTGCCAGCAGCCCAGGACTAACTACCTACGAGCAGTACTTC
TRBV9	.	TRBJ2-1	.	CASSPRSLRAYNEQFF	TGTGCCAGCAGCCCGAGGTCACTCAGGGCTTACAATGAGCAGTTCTTC